This T cell receptor (beta chain) was obtained from a study of T cell changes during pregnancy in multiple sclerosis. As for this clone: Compared with germline, one end of the junction differs, possibly owing to a read error.

Only in-frame clones appear in the TCRdb table, and some are missing; sequencing was by immunoSEQ multiplex PCR. The sample shows around 50,000 clones, about 83% of them seen only once. The CDR3 loop spans 14 amino acids. CDR1 and CDR2 (germline): SEHNR, FQNEAQ (reference sequence). Sequenced sample: peripheral blood from another person, used as feeder cells. This sequence joins TRBV7-9 and TRBJ2-7, with no clear D. This sequence was found in a human donor whose cells served as feeder cells for cultures in a pregnancy study. The CDR3: CASSFLGSSSEQYF. CDR3 nucleotides: TGTGCCAGCAGCTTTCTGGGTTCGTCCTCCGAGCAGTACTTC.